These 18 T cell receptor beta chains originate from one sample sequenced in a study of cytotoxic CD8 clonotypes in ibrutinib-treated CLL. Clones were read by immunoSEQ multiplex PCR, and TCRdb kept only the in-frame ones, dropping some. Among 50,000 to 70,000 clones listed, roughly 49% were seen once. Source: PBMCs, taken at disease progression, from a patient treated with ibrutinib. These receptors all stem from a human donor with chronic lymphocytic leukemia.

The genes are TRBV11-2 and TRBJ1-2, with D unresolved. The CDR3 length is 13 residues. Trimming took off 5 bases at V and 5 bases at J, with 12 bases between the two ends. Germline values: CDR1 SGHAT, CDR2 FQNNGV. The CDR3 nucleotides read TGTGCCAGCAGCGAACAGCGGCTGTATGGCTACACCTTC. Protein sequence: CASSEQRLYGYTF.

V usage is TRBV27 and J usage is TRBJ2-1; 11 bases fit TRBD2. This CDR3 is built from 14 residues. The germline V gene encodes CDR1 MNHEY and CDR2 SMNVEV (reference sequence). V lost 4 bases and J lost 6; bases outside the gene matches: 2. CDR3 nucleotide sequence: TGTGCCAGCAGTTCGGGACTAGCGGCCAATGAGCAGTTCTTC. Its protein product is CASSSGLAANEQFF.

J is TRBJ2-2 and V is TRBV11-1; D is possibly TRBD1 (6 bases). This CDR3 is built from 15 residues. Germline V gives CDR1 SGHAT, CDR2 FQDESV (reference sequence). Trimming left V 5 bases short and J 2 bases short, with 12 bases between. The CDR3 region has the DNA TGTGCCAGCAGCAGGAACAGGGTTAACACCGGGGAGCTGTTTTTT. It translates to CASSRNRVNTGELFF. Together with reference TRBV11-1 and TRBJ2-2, the CDR3 gives the full variable domain: EAEVAQSPRYKITEKSQAVAFWCDPISGHATLYWYRQILGQGPELLVQFQDESVVDDSQLPKDRFSAERLKGVDSTLKIQPAELGDSAMYLCASSRNRVNTGELFFGEGSRLTVL.

V is TRBV6-1 and J is TRBJ1-1; D is unclear. Trimming shortened V by 7 bases and J by 7 bases, and 7 bases separated the two germline ends. This CDR3 is 10 amino acids long. Germline V lookup: CDR1 MNHNS, CDR2 SASEGT. The CDR3 DNA is TGTGCCAGCAAATGGTTTGAAGCTTTCTTT. It is translated as CASKWFEAFF.

This clone was seen only a few times. The chain links TRBV29-1 to TRBJ1-2, with 9 bases matching TRBD1. Germline V gives CDR1 SQVTM, CDR2 ANQGSEA. With 8 bases clipped from V and 7 bases from J, the junction kept 11 bases outside the gene matches. The CDR3 sequence is 13 residues long. The CDR3 DNA reads as TGCAGCACGAGGCCGGGACAGGGTAGTGGCTACACCTTC. The encoded protein is CSTRPGQGSGYTF.

The V and J genes are TRBV21-1 and TRBJ2-2. TRBV21-1 is a known pseudogene. The CDR3 is 16 amino acids. The CDR3 region is CASSKVGGRNTGELFF. The CDR3 DNA is TGTGCCAGCAGCAAAGTCGGGGGCAGGAACACCGGGGAGCTGTTTTTT.

The V and J genes are TRBV10-3 and TRBJ2-7, with 7 positions matching TRBD1. This CDR3 is built from 14 residues. CDR1 and CDR2 from the germline V gene are ENHRY and SYGVKD. V trimming: 4 bases; J trimming: 4 bases; junction bases outside the gene matches: 7. The CDR3: CAISGRDRSYEQYF. The CDR3 DNA reads as TGTGCCATCAGTGGCCGGGACAGAAGTTACGAGCAGTACTTC.

The chain combines TRBV6-5 with TRBJ1-2; D may be TRBD1 (5 bases). V shed 0 bases and J shed 8 bases, with 10 bases lying between them. The CDR3 has 13 amino acids. Germline-derived CDR1 and CDR2 are MNHEY and SVGAGI. The CDR3, as DNA: TGTGCCAGCAGTTACTCCCAGGGCCTCGGCTACACCTTC. Translated: CASSYSQGLGYTF.

The rearrangement uses TRBV6-5 and TRBJ2-7; D is undetermined. Trimming removed 4 bases from V and 6 bases from J, with 7 bases in between. The CDR3 covers 11 residues. The germline gives CDR1 MNHEY, CDR2 SVGAGI. The CDR3 loop reads CASSSGGEQYF. The CDR3 nucleotides read TGTGCCAGCAGTTCAGGTGGCGAGCAGTACTTC.

The rearrangement uses TRBV9 and TRBJ1-1; D possibly corresponds to TRBD1 (5 bases). The CDR3 has 13 amino acids. Trimming shortened V by 0 bases and J by 5 bases, and 8 bases separated the two germline ends. In germline, CDR1 is SGDLS, CDR2 YYNGEE. CDR3 loop: CASSVDRWTEAFF. CDR3 in DNA: TGTGCCAGCAGCGTAGACAGGTGGACTGAAGCTTTCTTT.

This clone was seen only a few times. V is TRBV7-2 and J is TRBJ2-7; D is uncertain. V was clipped by 0 bases and J by 3 bases, with 12 bases between them. The germline V gene has CDR1 SGHTA and CDR2 FQGNSA. The CDR3 runs to 15 residues. Written as DNA, the CDR3 is TGTGCCAGCAGCTTAGCCTTGGATATAGGCTACGAGCAGTACTTC. Residues: CASSLALDIGYEQYF.

This chain joins TRBV6-1 and TRBJ2-2, with D hard to call. The ends were cut back, 8 bases at V and 8 bases at J, with 6 bases in the middle. Germline CDR1 MNHNS, CDR2 SASEGT. The CDR3 is made up of 10 amino acids. The CDR3 protein is CASLWGELFF. In nucleotides, the CDR3 is TGTGCCAGCCTCTGGGGGGAGCTGTTTTTT.

This clone was seen only once. This rearrangement joins TRBV7-2 to TRBJ2-5, with TRBD1 identical over 9 bases. With 10 bases clipped from V and 3 bases from J, the junction kept 12 bases outside the gene matches. The CDR3 extends over 15 amino acids. From germline, CDR1 is SGHTA and CDR2 FQGNSA. CDR3 sequence (DNA): TGTGCCACGGGACACAGGGGGCTAAGGGAAGAGACCCAGTACTTC. Translation: CATGHRGLREETQYF.

This chain joins TRBV9 and TRBJ1-6; the match to TRBD1 covers 9 bases. Germline CDR1 SGDLS, CDR2 YYNGEE. The CDR3 has 15 residues. The J segment lost 6 bases and the V segment lost 4 bases, leaving 5 bases of the junction unmatched. As DNA, the CDR3 is TGTGCCAGCAGCATCCGGGACAGGGCTAATTCACCCCTCCACTTT. It encodes CASSIRDRANSPLHF.

The chain uses TRBV6-4 and TRBJ1-2; D unclear. Trimming removed 8 bases at V and 0 bases at J, with 10 bases between. The CDR3 is 13 residues long. Germline CDR1 MRHNA, CDR2 SNTAGT. The chain's CDR3 is CASGHGPNYGYTF. CDR3 DNA sequence: TGTGCCAGCGGGCACGGGCCTAACTATGGCTACACCTTC.

This clone was found a few times. In nucleotides, the CDR3 is TGTGCCAGCAGCCAGGGTGACGGGGTCTCAGGGGGCAAGAGCGGCTACACCTTC. Its protein is CASSQGDGVSGGKSGYTF. The chain couples TRBV4-2 to TRBJ1-2; 8 bases align to TRBD1. J lost 8 bases, V lost 3 bases, and 20 bases had no gene match. Germline V gene lookup returns CDR1 LGHNA and CDR2 YNFKEQ. The CDR3 sequence is 18 residues long.

J is TRBJ2-2 and V is TRBV7-8; D possibly corresponds to TRBD1 (5 bases). Germline CDR1 reads SGHVS; CDR2 reads FQNEAQ. CDR3 size: 13 residues. Trimming removed 4 bases at V and 4 bases at J, with 7 bases between. The CDR3 region has the DNA TGTGCCAGCAGCTCTCAGGGCACCGGGGAGCTGTTTTTT. It codes for CASSSQGTGELFF.

The CDR3 DNA reads as TGTGCCAGCAGCCTCCTCTCCGGGGCCAAAAACATTCAGTACTTC. It codes for CASSLLSGAKNIQYF. This sequence joins TRBV7-2 and TRBJ2-4; D gene ambiguous. CDR1 and CDR2 from the germline V gene are SGHTA and FQGNSA. The CDR3 runs 15 residues. Trimming removed 5 bases at V and 1 base at J, with 12 bases between.